This T cell receptor (beta chain) was obtained from a study of T cell responses to AZD1222 COVID-19 vaccine. V trimming: 3 bases; J trimming: 5 bases; junction bases outside the gene matches: 8. The germline V gene encodes CDR1 SGHRS and CDR2 YFSETQ. CDR3 size: 15 residues. On this clone itself: Its antigen remains unknown.

Clones were read by immunoSEQ multiplex PCR, and TCRdb kept only the in-frame ones, dropping some. The sample has around 130,000 clones, 93% seen once. Study-wide results and caveats: Baseline serostatus was positive in only six AZD1222 recipients. Donors were chiefly white British, with a greater number of females, and clonal diversity was perhaps underestimated.

The receptor's source is an adult in good health. This sample comprised peripheral blood, obtained on day 0 of AZD1222 vaccination. The chain recombines TRBV5-1 with TRBJ1-1; 9 positions agree with TRBD1. In nucleotides, the CDR3 is TGCGCCAGCAGCTGGGACAGGGCCGGGGGTACTGAAGCTTTCTTT. Its translation is CASSWDRAGGTEAFF.